The TCR beta chain under discussion was sequenced for a study of OX40 agonist ivuxolimab in advanced cancers. Study overall: The study enrolled dose-escalation patients with hepatocellular carcinoma, melanoma, renal cell or head and neck cancer.

Study-wide points: Within 6 weeks, CD4+ and CD8+ blood T cells expanded clonally at 0.1 to 3.0 mg/kg.

CDR1 and CDR2 from the germline V gene are SGHTA and FQGNSA. This CDR3 contains 14 residues. Between the trimmed V and J ends, which lost 4 bases and 2 bases, there was a span of 12 bases. Patients were ruled out by autoimmune disease history or systemic immunosuppression. A remark on this clone: Its antigen remains unidentified.

The table came from immunoSEQ multiplex PCR; TCRdb's copy has only in-frame clones and leaves some out. This repertoire shows just over 80,000 clones, more than 75% found once; its top ten account for roughly 0.3%. The sequencing here drew on CD4+ or CD8+ T cells sorted from blood, taken in a trial of the OX40 agonist ivuxolimab. This TCR was recovered from an adult with an advanced solid tumor such as melanoma, head and neck, liver or kidney cancer. This rearrangement joins TRBV7-2 to TRBJ2-7, with D unclear. CDR3 in amino acids: CASSSQTGTYEQYF. The CDR3 DNA reads TGTGCCAGCAGCTCCCAGACTGGGACCTACGAGCAGTACTTC.